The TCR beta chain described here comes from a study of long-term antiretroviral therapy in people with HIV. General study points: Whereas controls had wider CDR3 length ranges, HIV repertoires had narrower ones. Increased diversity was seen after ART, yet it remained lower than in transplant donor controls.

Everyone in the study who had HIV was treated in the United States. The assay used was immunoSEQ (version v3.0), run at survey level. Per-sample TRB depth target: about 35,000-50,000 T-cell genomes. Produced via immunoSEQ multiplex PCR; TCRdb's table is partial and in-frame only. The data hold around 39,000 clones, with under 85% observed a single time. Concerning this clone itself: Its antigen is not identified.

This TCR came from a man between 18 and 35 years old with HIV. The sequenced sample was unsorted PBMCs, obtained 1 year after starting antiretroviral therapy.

CDR3 DNA: TGTGCCAGCAGTTTCCGAAGCACAGATACGCAGTATTTT. Protein: CASSFRSTDTQYF. V and J are TRBV27 and TRBJ2-3; D uncertain. The CDR3 contains 13 residues. V lost 3 bases and J lost 0, with 4 bases in between. The germline V gene has CDR1 MNHEY and CDR2 SMNVEV (reference sequence).